The clone carrying this TCR beta chain was recorded once. Its antigen remains unknown. This record comes from a study of T cell responses to AZD1222 COVID-19 vaccine. Points from the study as a whole: Spike-specific TCR breadth and depth were elevated following two AZD1222 doses. White British people made up most donors, females outnumbered males, and clonal diversity was possibly underestimated. Researchers report vaccine-associated CD4 TCRs spanning spike, with dominance at 160-218 and 743-854.

The repertoire was sequenced with immunoSEQ multiplex PCR; TCRdb's copy has only in-frame clones and lacks some. The sample has 95,000 to 150,000 clones, roughly 90% seen once; the top ten hold 14%. V dropped 0 bases and J dropped 2; count of bases not matched to a gene: 4. The CDR3 is made up of 16 amino acids. The germline gives CDR1 MNHEY, CDR2 SMNVEV (reference sequence). The sequence was obtained from an adult in good health. The sample in question was peripheral blood, obtained on day 0 of AZD1222 vaccination. The V and J genes are TRBV27 and TRBJ2-3, with TRBD1 matching over 8 bases. CDR3 nucleotides: TGTGCCAGCAGTTTATCGACAGGGGCCGTCACAGATACGCAGTATTTT. As protein: CASSLSTGAVTDTQYF.